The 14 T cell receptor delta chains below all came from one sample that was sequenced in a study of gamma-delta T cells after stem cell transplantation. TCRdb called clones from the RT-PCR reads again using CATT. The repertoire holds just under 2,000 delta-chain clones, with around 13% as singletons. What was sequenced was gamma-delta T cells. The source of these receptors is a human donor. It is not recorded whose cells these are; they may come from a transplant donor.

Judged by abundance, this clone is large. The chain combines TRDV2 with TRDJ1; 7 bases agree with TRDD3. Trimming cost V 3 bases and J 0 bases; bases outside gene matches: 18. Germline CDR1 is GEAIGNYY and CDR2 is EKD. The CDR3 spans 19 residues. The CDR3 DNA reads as TGTGCCTGTGACTTGCTGGGGGTCGAATCCCTCAGTTACACCGATAAACTCATCTTT. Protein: CACDLLGVESLSYTDKLIF.

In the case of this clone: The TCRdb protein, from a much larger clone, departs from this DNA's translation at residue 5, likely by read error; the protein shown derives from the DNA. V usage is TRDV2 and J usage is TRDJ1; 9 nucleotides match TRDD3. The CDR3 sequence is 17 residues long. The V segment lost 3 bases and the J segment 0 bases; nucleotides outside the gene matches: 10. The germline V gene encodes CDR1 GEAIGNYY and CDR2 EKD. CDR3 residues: CACDAVGGIPYTDKLIF. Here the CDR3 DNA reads TGTGCCTGTGACGCCGTGGGGGGGATACCTTACACCGATAAACTCATCTTT.

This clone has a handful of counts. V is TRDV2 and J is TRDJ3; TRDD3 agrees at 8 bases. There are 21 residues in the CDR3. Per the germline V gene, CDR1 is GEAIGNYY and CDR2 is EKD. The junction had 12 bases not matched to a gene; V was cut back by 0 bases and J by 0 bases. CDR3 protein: CACDTGALLGALSWDTRQMFF. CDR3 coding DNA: TGTGCCTGTGACACCGGGGCCCTACTGGGGGCCCTCTCCTGGGACACCCGACAGATGTTTTTC.

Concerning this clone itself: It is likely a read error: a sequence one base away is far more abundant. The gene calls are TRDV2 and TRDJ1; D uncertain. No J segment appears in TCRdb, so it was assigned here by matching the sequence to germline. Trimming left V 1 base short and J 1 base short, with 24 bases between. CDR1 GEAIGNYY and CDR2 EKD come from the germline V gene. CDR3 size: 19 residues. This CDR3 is CACDTVGGLTQLLTDKLIF. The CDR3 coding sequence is TGTGCCTGTGACACTGTCGGAGGGCTCACACAACTACTCACCGATAAACTCATCTTT.

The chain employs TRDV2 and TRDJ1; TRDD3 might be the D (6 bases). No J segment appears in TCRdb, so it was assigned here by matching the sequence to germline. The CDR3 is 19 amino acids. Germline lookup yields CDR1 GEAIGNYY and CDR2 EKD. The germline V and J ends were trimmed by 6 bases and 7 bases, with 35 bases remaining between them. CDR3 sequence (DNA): TGTGCCTGTTCCTCCTTGGGCCCTGGGGCTACTCCGGGGGAAGCTAAACTCATCTTT. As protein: CACSSLGPGATPGEAKLIF.

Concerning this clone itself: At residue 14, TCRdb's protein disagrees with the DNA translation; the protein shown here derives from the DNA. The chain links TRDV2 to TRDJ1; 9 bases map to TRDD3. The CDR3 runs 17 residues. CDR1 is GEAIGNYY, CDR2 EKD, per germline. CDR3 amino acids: CACEPLTLGDYTDELIF. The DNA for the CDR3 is TGTGCCTGTGAGCCCCTAACACTGGGGGACTACACCGATGAACTCATCTTT.

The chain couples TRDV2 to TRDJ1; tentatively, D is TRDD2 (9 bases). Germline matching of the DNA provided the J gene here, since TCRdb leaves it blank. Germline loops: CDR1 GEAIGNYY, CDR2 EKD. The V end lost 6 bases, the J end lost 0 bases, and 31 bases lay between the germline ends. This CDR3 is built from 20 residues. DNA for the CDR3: TGTGCCTGTCAAGGCCTTCCTACAGGGCTGGGGGACCTTTACACCGATAAACTCATCTTT. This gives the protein CACQGLPTGLGDLYTDKLIF.

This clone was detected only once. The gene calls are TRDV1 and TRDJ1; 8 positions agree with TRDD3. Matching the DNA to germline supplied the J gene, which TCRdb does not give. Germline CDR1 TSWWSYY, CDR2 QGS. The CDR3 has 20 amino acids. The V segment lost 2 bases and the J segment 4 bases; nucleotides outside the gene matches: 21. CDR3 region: CALGESYAGDTPRRDDKLIF. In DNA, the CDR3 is TGTGCTCTTGGGGAATCCTACGCTGGGGATACCCCCCGGAGAGACGATAAACTCATCTTT.

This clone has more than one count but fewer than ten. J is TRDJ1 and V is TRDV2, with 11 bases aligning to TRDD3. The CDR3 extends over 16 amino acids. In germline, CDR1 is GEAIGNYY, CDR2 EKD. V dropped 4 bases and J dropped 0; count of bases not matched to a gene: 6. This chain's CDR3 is CACDNLLGDNTDKLIF. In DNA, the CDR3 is TGTGCCTGTGATAATTTACTGGGGGATAACACCGATAAACTCATCTTT.

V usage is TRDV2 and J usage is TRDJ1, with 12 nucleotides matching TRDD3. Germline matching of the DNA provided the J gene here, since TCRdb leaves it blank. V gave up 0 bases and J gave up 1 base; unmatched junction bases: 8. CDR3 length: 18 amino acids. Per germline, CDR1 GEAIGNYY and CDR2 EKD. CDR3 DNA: TGTGCCTGTGACACCGGCTCTGGGGGATACGGGGGCACCGATAAACTCATCTTT. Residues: CACDTGSGGYGGTDKLIF.

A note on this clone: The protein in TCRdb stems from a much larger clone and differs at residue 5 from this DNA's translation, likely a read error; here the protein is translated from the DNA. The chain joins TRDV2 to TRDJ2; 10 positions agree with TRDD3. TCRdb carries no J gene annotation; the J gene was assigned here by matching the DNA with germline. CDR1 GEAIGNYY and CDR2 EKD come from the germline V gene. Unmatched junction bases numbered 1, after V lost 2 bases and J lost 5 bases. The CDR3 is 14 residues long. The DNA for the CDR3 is TGTGCCTGTGACAGACTGGGGGATACAGCACAACTCTTCTTT. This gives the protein CACDRLGDTAQLFF.

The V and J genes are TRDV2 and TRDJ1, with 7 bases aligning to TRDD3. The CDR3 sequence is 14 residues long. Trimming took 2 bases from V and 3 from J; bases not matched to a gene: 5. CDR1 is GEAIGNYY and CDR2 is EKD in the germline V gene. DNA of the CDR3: TGTGCCTGTGACAACCTGGGGGGGTCCGATAAACTCATCTTT. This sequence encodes CACDNLGGSDKLIF.

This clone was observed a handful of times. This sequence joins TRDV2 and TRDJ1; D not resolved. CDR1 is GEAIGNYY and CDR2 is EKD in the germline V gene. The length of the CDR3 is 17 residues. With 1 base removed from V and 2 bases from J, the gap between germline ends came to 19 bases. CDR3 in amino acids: CACDTFGPRLQTDKLIF. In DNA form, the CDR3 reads TGTGCCTGTGACACTTTCGGCCCCCGTTTACAGACCGATAAACTCATCTTT.

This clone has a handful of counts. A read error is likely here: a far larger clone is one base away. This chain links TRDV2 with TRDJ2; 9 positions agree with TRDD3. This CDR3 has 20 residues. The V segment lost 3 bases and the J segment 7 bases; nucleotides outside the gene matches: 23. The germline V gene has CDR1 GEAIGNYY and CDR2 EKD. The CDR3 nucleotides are TGTGCCTGTGACCCCATAAGTCTCGTACCGGGGGATACCAATAAAGCACAACTCTTCTTT. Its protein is CACDPISLVPGDTNKAQLFF.